This is a list of T cell receptor beta chains from one sample in a study of blood T cell repertoires in COVID-19. The repertoire was sequenced with immunoSEQ multiplex PCR; TCRdb's copy has only in-frame clones and lacks some. The table lists 200,000 to 250,000 clones, about 88% of them singletons. Sequencing was carried out using PBMCs or T cells enriched from blood (not recorded which). The source of these receptors is a woman aged 25 to 39 who had recovered from COVID-19. The CDR3 runs from the conserved cysteine through the conserved F or W. Each record gives: V gene, J gene, D gene, clone size, CDR3 DNA, CDR3 protein. D genes are given only for firm matches. Only some rows state a clone size, as once, few, many or a class for expanded clones.

v_call: TRBV27; j_call: TRBJ2-1; d_call: TRBD1; clone_size: NA; cdr3_nt: TGTGCCAGCAACAGGGGAAATGAGCAGTTCTTC; cdr3_aa: CASNRGNEQFF
v_call: TRBV5-4; j_call: TRBJ1-1; d_call: NA; clone_size: NA; cdr3_nt: TGTGCCAGCAGCTTGGCGGACAGGAACACTGAAGCTTTCTTT; cdr3_aa: CASSLADRNTEAFF
v_call: TRBV19; j_call: TRBJ1-4; d_call: NA; clone_size: NA; cdr3_nt: TGTGCCAGTAGTATGGGGCAGGTCCTTAATGAAAAACTGTTTTTT; cdr3_aa: CASSMGQVLNEKLFF
v_call: TRBV9; j_call: TRBJ1-3; d_call: NA; clone_size: once; cdr3_nt: TGTGCCAGCAGCGCTAACTCTGGAAACACCATATATTTT; cdr3_aa: CASSANSGNTIYF
v_call: TRBV4-2; j_call: TRBJ1-2; d_call: NA; clone_size: NA; cdr3_nt: TGTGCCAGCAGCCAAGATGGAGAGGGGGTGAGGGGCTACACCTTC; cdr3_aa: CASSQDGEGVRGYTF
v_call: TRBV6-2/TRBV6-3; j_call: TRBJ2-5; d_call: NA; clone_size: NA; cdr3_nt: TGTGCCAGCAGTTACTCACTCCAGGGGCCCCAAAACCTTCAAGAGACCCAGTACTTC; cdr3_aa: CASSYSLQGPQNLQETQYF
v_call: TRBV5-4; j_call: TRBJ2-7; d_call: NA; clone_size: NA; cdr3_nt: TGTGCCAGCAGCTTGGGGCAGAATTCCCCCTACGAGCAGTACTTC; cdr3_aa: CASSLGQNSPYEQYF
v_call: TRBV6-5; j_call: TRBJ1-2; d_call: TRBD1; clone_size: NA; cdr3_nt: TGTGCCAGCAGTTCTATACCGGGACAGAACTATGGCTACACCTTC; cdr3_aa: CASSSIPGQNYGYTF
v_call: TRBV10-1; j_call: TRBJ1-5; d_call: NA; clone_size: NA; cdr3_nt: TGCGTCGGCGGGGGACCTAGCAATCAGCCCCAGCATTTT; cdr3_aa: CVGGGPSNQPQHF
v_call: TRBV13; j_call: TRBJ2-6; d_call: NA; clone_size: NA; cdr3_nt: TGTGCCAGCAGCTTTTTAAGCGGCGCAACTGGGGCCAACGTCCTGACTTTC; cdr3_aa: CASSFLSGATGANVLTF
v_call: TRBV4-1; j_call: TRBJ1-4; d_call: TRBD1; clone_size: NA; cdr3_nt: TGCGCCAGCAGCCAGACCGGGACAGGTAGTGAAAAACTGTTTTTT; cdr3_aa: CASSQTGTGSEKLFF
v_call: TRBV4-3; j_call: TRBJ1-2; d_call: TRBD1; clone_size: NA; cdr3_nt: TGCGCCAGCAGACCCGGCCCAGGGGGTAAGGGCCAACAATATGGCTACACCTTC; cdr3_aa: CASRPGPGGKGQQYGYTF
v_call: TRBV7-2; j_call: TRBJ2-1; d_call: TRBD2; clone_size: NA; cdr3_nt: TGTGCCAGCAGCGAAACGGGGGGCTCCTACAATGAGCAGTTCTTC; cdr3_aa: CASSETGGSYNEQFF
v_call: TRBV10-2; j_call: TRBJ1-3; d_call: NA; clone_size: NA; cdr3_nt: TGCGCCAGCAGGACAGAAGGAAACACCATATATTTT; cdr3_aa: CASRTEGNTIYF
v_call: TRBV6-5; j_call: TRBJ2-5; d_call: NA; clone_size: NA; cdr3_nt: TGTGCCAGCACCCCGAACAGGGGAGGCCAAGAGACCCAGTACTTC; cdr3_aa: CASTPNRGGQETQYF
v_call: TRBV6-4; j_call: TRBJ2-1; d_call: NA; clone_size: NA; cdr3_nt: TGTGCCAGCAGTGACTCAGGGGTGGGGTACAATGAGCAGTTCTTC; cdr3_aa: CASSDSGVGYNEQFF
v_call: TRBV7-8; j_call: TRBJ2-7; d_call: TRBD1; clone_size: NA; cdr3_nt: TGTGCCAGCAGCTCCGACAGGGTCTACGAGCAGTACTTC; cdr3_aa: CASSSDRVYEQYF
v_call: TRBV19; j_call: TRBJ2-3; d_call: TRBD2; clone_size: NA; cdr3_nt: TGTGCCAGTAGTATCGCGGGACTAGGGGGTACAGATACGCAGTATTTT; cdr3_aa: CASSIAGLGGTDTQYF
v_call: TRBV25-1; j_call: TRBJ1-2; d_call: NA; clone_size: NA; cdr3_nt: TGTGCCAGCACATCTAACTATGGCTACACCTTC; cdr3_aa: CASTSNYGYTF
v_call: TRBV5-5; j_call: TRBJ1-4; d_call: TRBD1; clone_size: NA; cdr3_nt: TGTGCCAGCAGCACGGGGCAAACAGGGGGGTTGGATGAAAAACTGTTTTTT; cdr3_aa: CASSTGQTGGLDEKLFF
v_call: TRBV7-3; j_call: TRBJ1-6; d_call: TRBD1; clone_size: NA; cdr3_nt: TGTGCCAGCAGCTTAAACGGGGGACAGTATAATTCACCCCTCCACTTT; cdr3_aa: CASSLNGGQYNSPLHF
v_call: TRBV7-2; j_call: TRBJ2-1; d_call: TRBD2; clone_size: NA; cdr3_nt: TGTGCCAGCAGTTCCTATCGTATTAGCGGGGGGGCAAATGAGCAGTTCTTC; cdr3_aa: CASSSYRISGGANEQFF
v_call: TRBV24-1; j_call: TRBJ2-5; d_call: NA; clone_size: few; cdr3_nt: TGTGCCACCAGTGATGGGGGGGCGGCAGAGACCCAGTACTTC; cdr3_aa: CATSDGGAAETQYF
v_call: TRBV4-3; j_call: TRBJ1-5; d_call: NA; clone_size: NA; cdr3_nt: TGCGCCAGCAGCCAAGATGTGGCAGGGAATCAGCCCCAGCATTTT; cdr3_aa: CASSQDVAGNQPQHF
v_call: TRBV11-2; j_call: TRBJ1-5; d_call: NA; clone_size: few; cdr3_nt: TGTGCCAGCAGCCAGACAGACAATCAGCCCCAGCATTTT; cdr3_aa: CASSQTDNQPQHF
v_call: TRBV6-5; j_call: TRBJ2-3; d_call: NA; clone_size: NA; cdr3_nt: TGTGCCAGCAGAGACGGGGTAGGAGGCGCAGATACGCAGTATTTT; cdr3_aa: CASRDGVGGADTQYF
v_call: TRBV27; j_call: TRBJ1-2; d_call: NA; clone_size: NA; cdr3_nt: TGTGCCAGCAGTTTTAGTGCAGGGGTGGCTAACTATGGCTACACCTTC; cdr3_aa: CASSFSAGVANYGYTF
v_call: TRBV15; j_call: TRBJ1-2; d_call: NA; clone_size: once; cdr3_nt: TGTGCCACCTCCTCGGGGGGGCGCTTATTTGGCTACACCTTC; cdr3_aa: CATSSGGRLFGYTF
v_call: TRBV6-1; j_call: TRBJ1-5; d_call: NA; clone_size: NA; cdr3_nt: TGTGCCAGCAGTGGGGGGAGGAGGTATAGCAATCAGCCCCAGCATTTT; cdr3_aa: CASSGGRRYSNQPQHF
v_call: TRBV6-1; j_call: TRBJ1-1; d_call: NA; clone_size: NA; cdr3_nt: TGTGCCAGCAGTGAAGCCCACAGGGAAAGTGAAGCTTTCTTT; cdr3_aa: CASSEAHRESEAFF
v_call: TRBV11-2; j_call: TRBJ2-3; d_call: TRBD2; clone_size: NA; cdr3_nt: TGTGCCAGCAGGAGGACTAGCGGGGCGTTCACAGATACGCAGTATTTT; cdr3_aa: CASRRTSGAFTDTQYF